The 26 T cell receptor beta chains reported below all come from one sample, sequenced in a study of PD-1 blockade in classical Hodgkin lymphoma. Time point given: cycle 4 day 1 (C4D1), after more than five weeks of nivolumab. The patients all showed relapse after autologous stem cell transplantation, while their brentuximab vedotin exposure varied. Sequencing used immunoSEQ multiplex PCR; TCRdb keeps in-frame clones, though not all of them. The sample carries over 85,000 clones, 90% recorded once. The material sequenced was peripheral blood mononuclear cells (PBMCs), taken before the fourth cycle of nivolumab. Receptor source: a human donor with classical Hodgkin lymphoma.

The chain has TRBV27 and TRBJ1-2, with 8 bases aligning to TRBD1. Per germline, CDR1 MNHEY and CDR2 SMNVEV (reference sequence). The CDR3 consists of 16 residues. Trimming at V came to 6 bases and at J to 2 bases, leaving 11 bases not matched to a gene. In nucleotides, the CDR3 is TGTGCCAGCAGGCCCCTTGTGGGACAGGAAAACTATGGCTACACCTTC. Its protein product is CASRPLVGQENYGYTF.

The J gene is TRBJ2-5, the V gene TRBV6-5, with TRBD2 as a possible D gene (5 bases). Germline V gene lookup returns CDR1 MNHEY and CDR2 SVGAGI. Trimming shortened V by 6 bases and J by 2 bases, and 10 bases separated the two germline ends. The CDR3 sequence is 13 residues long. The CDR3 nucleotides are TGTGCCAGCAGGGGGAGTTTGCAAGAGACCCAGTACTTC. Its translation: CASRGSLQETQYF.

This clone was observed a few times. The V call is TRBV7-2, the J call TRBJ2-7; D is possibly TRBD1 (6 bases). V was cut by 3 bases and J by 4 bases, with 19 bases left in between. Germline loops: CDR1 SGHTA, CDR2 FQGNSA. The CDR3 totals 16 residues. The CDR3 DNA reads as TGTGCCAGCAGCTTCTCCTCGACAGGTTTTGGGTACGAGCAGTACTTC. Protein product: CASSFSSTGFGYEQYF.

V is TRBV4-3 and J is TRBJ2-3; 9 bases match TRBD2. Germline V CDR1 and CDR2: LGHNA, YSLEER. V lost 2 bases, J lost 0 bases, and 3 bases stayed unmatched. The CDR3 contains 16 residues. CDR3 amino acids: CASSQNLAGSTDTQYF. CDR3 DNA sequence: TGCGCCAGCAGCCAAAACCTAGCGGGAAGCACAGATACGCAGTATTTT.

The V call is TRBV9, the J call TRBJ1-2, with 8 nucleotides matching TRBD1. V was clipped by 0 bases and J by 7 bases; unmatched bases: 11. This CDR3 contains 16 residues. Germline-derived CDR1 and CDR2 are SGDLS and YYNGEE. The CDR3 here is CASSVDLGTGGFGYTF. The CDR3 DNA reads TGTGCCAGCAGCGTAGATCTCGGAACAGGGGGTTTTGGCTACACCTTC.

V gene TRBV2 combines with J gene TRBJ2-5, with 9 bases identical to TRBD1. The CDR3 contains 13 residues. Germline V gives CDR1 SNHLY, CDR2 FYNNEI. The J segment lost 3 bases and the V segment lost 7 bases, leaving 3 bases of the junction unmatched. CDR3 amino acids: CASTRDREETQYF. Here the CDR3 DNA reads TGTGCCAGCACCCGGGACAGGGAAGAGACCCAGTACTTC. Supplemented by reference TRBV2 and TRBJ2-5, the full variable domain reads EPEVTQTPSHQVTQMGQEVILRCVPISNHLYFYWYRQILGQKVEFLVSFYNNEISEKSEIFDDQFSVERPDGSNFTLKIRSTKLEDSAMYFCASTRDREETQYFGPGTRLLVL.

The rearrangement uses TRBV5-1 and TRBJ2-5, with 8 bases lining up with TRBD2. V shed 0 bases and J 4 bases; nucleotides not matched to a gene: 5. This CDR3 spans 15 amino acids. Looked up from germline, CDR1 is SGHRS and CDR2 is YFSETQ. CDR3 protein: CASSLAGGAGETQYF. The CDR3 bases are TGCGCCAGCAGCTTGGCCGGGGGGGCTGGAGAGACCCAGTACTTC.

CDR3 in amino acids: CASGTGENSPLHF. In DNA, the CDR3 is TGTGCCAGCGGTACAGGGGAAAATTCACCCCTCCACTTT. The V gene is TRBV7-9, the J gene TRBJ1-6; 7 positions match TRBD1. The germline gives CDR1 SEHNR, CDR2 FQNEAQ (reference sequence). The CDR3 length is 13 residues. Trimming cost V 8 bases and J 7 bases; bases outside gene matches: 5.

The chain joins TRBV15 to TRBJ2-3, with TRBD2 matching 7 bases. Germline V gene lookup returns CDR1 LNHNV and CDR2 YYDKDF (reference sequence). The CDR3 is made up of 13 amino acids. The junction had 3 bases not matched to a gene; V was cut back by 0 bases and J by 9 bases. CDR3 sequence (DNA): TGTGCCACCAGCAGAGAGGGGGGGATCACGCAGTATTTT. Translation gives CATSREGGITQYF.

This clone was observed a single time. The genes are TRBV29-1 and TRBJ1-2; D perhaps matches TRBD1 (5 bases). Germline V gene lookup returns CDR1 SQVTM and CDR2 ANQGSEA. The CDR3 totals 13 residues. V shed 6 bases and J shed 1 base, with 12 bases lying between them. CDR3 sequence reads: CSVVDSLNYGYTF. The CDR3, as DNA: TGCAGCGTCGTTGACAGCCTTAACTATGGCTACACCTTC.

The rearrangement uses TRBV30 and TRBJ1-1; D is undetermined. The CDR3 loop spans 16 amino acids. Trimming pared 0 bases from V and 1 base from J, leaving 15 bases between. Germline V gene sequence: CDR1 GTSNPN, CDR2 SVGIG (reference sequence). Here the CDR3 reads CAWSVIPWGGNTEAFF. The CDR3 nucleotides are TGTGCCTGGAGTGTAATTCCCTGGGGTGGGAACACTGAAGCTTTCTTT.

The CDR3: CASSKDRSNQPQHF. The CDR3, as DNA: TGTGCCAGCAGCAAAGACAGGAGCAATCAGCCCCAGCATTTT. V gene TRBV11-2 combines with J gene TRBJ1-5; D is perhaps TRBD1 (6 bases). Germline CDR1 SGHAT, CDR2 FQNNGV. This CDR3 has 14 residues. The ends were cut back, 5 bases at V and 1 base at J, with 9 bases in the middle.

The CDR3 protein is CASSTGPGSYNEQFF. CDR3 bases: TGTGCCAGCAGCACCGGGCCTGGGTCCTACAATGAGCAGTTCTTC. The chain has TRBV11-2 and TRBJ2-1; D ambiguous. The CDR3 covers 15 residues. Trimming took 5 bases from V and 1 from J, leaving 12 bases between them. Germline lookup yields CDR1 SGHAT and CDR2 FQNNGV.

V gene TRBV9 combines with J gene TRBJ2-7; 10 bases agree with TRBD1. Germline loops: CDR1 SGDLS, CDR2 YYNGEE. V lost 0 bases to trimming and J lost 5 bases; unmatched junction nucleotides: 8. The CDR3 contains 16 residues. CDR3 bases: TGTGCCAGCAGCGTAGCCGGGACAGGGGACCGGGACGAGCAGTACTTC. Translated: CASSVAGTGDRDEQYF.

The genes are TRBV5-1 and TRBJ2-3, with D perhaps being TRBD1 or TRBD2 (6 bases each). This CDR3 is 16 amino acids long. V lost 5 bases to trimming and J lost 3 bases, with 19 bases between them. Germline V gene data show CDR1 as SGHRS and CDR2 as YFSETQ. The CDR3 sequence: CASSRTGGMLTDTQYF. For the CDR3, the DNA is TGCGCCAGCAGTCGTACCGGGGGCATGTTAACAGATACGCAGTATTTT.

The gene calls are TRBV28 and TRBJ2-7, with 7 nucleotides matching TRBD1. V lost 8 bases, J lost 0 bases, and 4 bases stayed unmatched. Per germline, CDR1 MDHEN and CDR2 SYDVKM. This CDR3 is built from 13 residues. The CDR3 coding sequence is TGTGCCAGCGGGGACAGTCTCTCCTACGAGCAGTACTTC. Encoded protein: CASGDSLSYEQYF.

This clone has a single count. The V call is TRBV11-3, the J call TRBJ1-1; possible D gene TRBD1, 6 bases. The germline V and J ends were trimmed by 5 bases and 1 base, with 14 bases remaining between them. Germline V gene data show CDR1 as SGHNT and CDR2 as YENEEA. This CDR3 comprises 15 residues. The CDR3 nucleotides are TGTGCCAGCAGCCGTCAGGGGCAGGCGAACACTGAAGCTTTCTTT. Encoded protein: CASSRQGQANTEAFF.

The chain carries TRBV7-9 and TRBJ1-4; D is unresolved. The CDR3 runs 16 residues. V was cut by 2 bases and J by 6 bases, with 16 bases left in between. Germline CDR1 reads SEHNR; CDR2 reads FQNEAQ (reference sequence). CDR3 DNA sequence: TGTGCCAGCAGCTTATTTCTATCCGGAAGGTATGAAAAACTGTTTTTT. Its protein product is CASSLFLSGRYEKLFF. Full variable domain (remainder filled in from reference TRBV7-9 and TRBJ1-4): DTGVSQNPRHKITKRGQNVTFRCDPISEHNRLYWYRQTLGQGPEFLTYFQNEAQLEKSRLLSDRFSAERPKGSFSTLEIQRTEQGDSAMYLCASSLFLSGRYEKLFFGSGTQLSVL.

This clone occurred a few times. The V call is TRBV9, the J call TRBJ2-7; 11 nucleotides align to TRBD2. Trimming cost V 4 bases and J 5 bases; bases outside gene matches: 5. Germline V CDR1 and CDR2: SGDLS, YYNGEE. The CDR3 has 14 amino acids. Here the CDR3 reads CASSFSGGAHEQYF. CDR3 nucleotides: TGTGCCAGCAGCTTTAGCGGGGGGGCCCACGAGCAGTACTTC.

The chain uses TRBV29-1 and TRBJ2-5, with 7 bases lining up with TRBD1. Per the germline V gene, CDR1 is SQVTM and CDR2 is ANQGSEA. This CDR3 is built from 12 residues. V shed 7 bases, J shed 4 bases, and the junction held 6 bases outside the gene matches. Written as DNA, the CDR3 is TGCAGCGGAGGACAGGCCGGAGAGACCCAGTACTTC. The encoded protein is CSGGQAGETQYF.

This sequence joins TRBV27 and TRBJ1-1; D call uncertain. V was cut by 7 bases and J by 0 bases, with 12 bases left in between. The CDR3 is 14 residues long. Germline CDR1 MNHEY, CDR2 SMNVEV (reference sequence). This chain's CDR3 is CASIPSLMNTEAFF. The CDR3, as DNA: TGTGCCAGCATCCCCTCACTCATGAACACTGAAGCTTTCTTT.

The V and J genes are TRBV7-6 and TRBJ2-2; 9 nucleotides agree with TRBD1. The V gene end was trimmed by 5 bases and the J gene end by 6 bases; junction bases not matched to a gene: 4. Germline CDR1 reads SGHVS; CDR2 reads FNYEAQ. The CDR3 length is 14 residues. Here the CDR3 reads CASSTRTGAGELFF. CDR3 nucleotides: TGTGCCAGCAGCACCAGGACAGGGGCCGGGGAGCTGTTTTTT.

The V and J genes are TRBV19 and TRBJ1-2; 8 bases are a match to TRBD1. The CDR3 runs 16 residues. The J segment lost 5 bases and the V segment lost 5 bases, leaving 13 bases of the junction unmatched. CDR1 and CDR2 (germline): LNHDA, SQIVND (reference sequence). The CDR3: CASSPGQGRKVYGYTF. CDR3 nucleotides: TGTGCCAGTAGTCCCGGACAGGGAAGGAAAGTATATGGCTACACCTTC. The full variable domain, rest sourced from reference TRBV19 and TRBJ1-2, is DGGITQSPKYLFRKEGQNVTLSCEQNLNHDAMYWYRQDPGQGLRLIYYSQIVNDFQKGDIAEGYSVSREKKESFPLTVTSAQKNPTAFYLCASSPGQGRKVYGYTFGSGTRLTVV.

This clone was counted between two and nine times. The chain has TRBV9 and TRBJ2-7, with 11 bases identical to TRBD2. Trimming at V came to 4 bases and at J to 2 bases, leaving 5 bases not matched to a gene. The V gene's germline CDR1 is SGDLS and CDR2 YYNGEE. This CDR3 has 15 residues. The CDR3 is CASSMGLAEAYEQYF. CDR3 DNA: TGTGCCAGCAGCATGGGACTAGCGGAGGCCTACGAGCAGTACTTC. The variable domain in full, with the rest retrieved from reference TRBV9 and TRBJ2-7, is DSGVTQTPKHLITATGQRVTLRCSPRSGDLSVYWYQQSLDQGLQFLIQYYNGEERAKGNILERFSAQQFPDLHSELNLSSLELGDSALYFCASSMGLAEAYEQYFGPGTRLTVT.

The chain carries TRBV28 and TRBJ1-3; perhaps TRBD1 as D (5 bases). Per germline, CDR1 MDHEN and CDR2 SYDVKM. The V end lost 6 bases, the J end lost 2 bases, and 14 bases lay between the germline ends. The length of the CDR3 is 15 residues. The CDR3 DNA follows: TGTGCCAGCAGCGTCGGATGGGGGGCTGGAAACACCATATATTTT. Amino acids: CASSVGWGAGNTIYF.

V and J are TRBV19 and TRBJ1-2; D unresolved. The V end was cut by 6 bases, the J end by 4 bases, with 15 bases between. The CDR3 has 14 amino acids. CDR1 is LNHDA, CDR2 SQIVND, per germline (reference sequence). The CDR3 sequence is CASSPPERTYGYTF. Written as DNA, the CDR3 is TGTGCCAGTAGCCCGCCGGAGCGGACCTATGGCTACACCTTC.